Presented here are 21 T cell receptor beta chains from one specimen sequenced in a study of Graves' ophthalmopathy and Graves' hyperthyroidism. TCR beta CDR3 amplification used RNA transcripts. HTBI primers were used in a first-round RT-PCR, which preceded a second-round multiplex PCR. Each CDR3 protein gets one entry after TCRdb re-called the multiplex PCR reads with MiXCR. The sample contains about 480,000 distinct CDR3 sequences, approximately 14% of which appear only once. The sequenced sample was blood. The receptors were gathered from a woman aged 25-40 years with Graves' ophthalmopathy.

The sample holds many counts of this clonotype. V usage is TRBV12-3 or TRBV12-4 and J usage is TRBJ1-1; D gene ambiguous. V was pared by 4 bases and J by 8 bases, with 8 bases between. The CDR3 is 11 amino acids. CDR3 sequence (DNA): TGTGCCAGCAGTTCACGTCGGGAAGCTTTCTTT. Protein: CASSSRREAFF.

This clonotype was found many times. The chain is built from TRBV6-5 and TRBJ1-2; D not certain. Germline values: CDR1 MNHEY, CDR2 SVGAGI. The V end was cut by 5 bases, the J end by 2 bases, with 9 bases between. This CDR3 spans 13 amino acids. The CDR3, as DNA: TGTGCCAGCAGTCACGACGGAAACTATGGCTACACCTTC. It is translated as CASSHDGNYGYTF.

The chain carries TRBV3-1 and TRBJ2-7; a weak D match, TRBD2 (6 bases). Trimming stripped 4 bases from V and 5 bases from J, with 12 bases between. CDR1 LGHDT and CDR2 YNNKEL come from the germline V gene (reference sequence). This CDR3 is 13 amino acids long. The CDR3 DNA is TGTGCCAGCAGCCCCCGGGAGCCCCACGAGCAGTACTTC. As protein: CASSPREPHEQYF.

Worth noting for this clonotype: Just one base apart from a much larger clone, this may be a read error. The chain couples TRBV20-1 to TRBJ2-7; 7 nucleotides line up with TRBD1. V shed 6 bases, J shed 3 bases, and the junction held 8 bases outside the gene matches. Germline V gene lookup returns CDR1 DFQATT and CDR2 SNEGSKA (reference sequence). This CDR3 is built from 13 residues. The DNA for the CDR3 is TGCAGTGCAGAGGGACAGAGGGACTACGAGCAGTACTTC. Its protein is CSAEGQRDYEQYF.

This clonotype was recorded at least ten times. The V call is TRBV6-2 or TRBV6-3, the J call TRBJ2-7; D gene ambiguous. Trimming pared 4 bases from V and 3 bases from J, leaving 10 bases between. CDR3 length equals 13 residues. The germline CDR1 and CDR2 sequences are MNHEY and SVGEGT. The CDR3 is CASSSSRLYEQYF. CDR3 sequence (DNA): TGTGCCAGCAGTTCGTCCAGACTCTACGAGCAGTACTTC.

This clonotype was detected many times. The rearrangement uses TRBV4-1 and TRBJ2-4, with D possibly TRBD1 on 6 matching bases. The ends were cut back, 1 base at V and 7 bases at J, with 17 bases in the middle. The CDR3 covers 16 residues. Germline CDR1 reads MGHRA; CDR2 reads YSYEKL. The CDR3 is CASSQVGVGRGNIQYF. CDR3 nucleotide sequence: TGCGCCAGCAGCCAAGTCGGGGTGGGAAGGGGGAACATTCAGTACTTC.

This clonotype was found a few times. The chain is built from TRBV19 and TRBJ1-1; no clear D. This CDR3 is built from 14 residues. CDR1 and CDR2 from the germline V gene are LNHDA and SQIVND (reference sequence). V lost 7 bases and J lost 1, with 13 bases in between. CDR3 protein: CASNPAGRNTEAFF. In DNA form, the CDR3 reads TGTGCCAGTAACCCGGCCGGGCGGAACACTGAAGCTTTCTTT.

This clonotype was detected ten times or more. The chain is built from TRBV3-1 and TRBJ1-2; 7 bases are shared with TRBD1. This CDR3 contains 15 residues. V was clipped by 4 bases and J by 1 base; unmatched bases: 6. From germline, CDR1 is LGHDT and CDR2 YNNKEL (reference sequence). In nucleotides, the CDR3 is TGTGCCAGCAGCCTACGGACAGGCCTTAACTATGGCTACACCTTC. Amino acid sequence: CASSLRTGLNYGYTF.

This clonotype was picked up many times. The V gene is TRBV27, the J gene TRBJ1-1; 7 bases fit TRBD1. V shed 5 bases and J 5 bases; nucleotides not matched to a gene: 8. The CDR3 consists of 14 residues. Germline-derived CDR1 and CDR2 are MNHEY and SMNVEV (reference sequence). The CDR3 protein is CASSPGQISTEAFF. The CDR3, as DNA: TGTGCCAGCAGTCCGGGACAGATATCAACTGAAGCTTTCTTT.

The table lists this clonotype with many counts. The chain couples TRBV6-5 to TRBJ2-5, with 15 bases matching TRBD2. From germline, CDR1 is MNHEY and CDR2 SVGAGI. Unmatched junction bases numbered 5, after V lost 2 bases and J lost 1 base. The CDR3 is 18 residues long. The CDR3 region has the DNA TGTGCCAGCAGTTACGGGACTAGCGGGAGGTTTGGCCAAGAGACCCAGTACTTC. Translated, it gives CASSYGTSGRFGQETQYF.

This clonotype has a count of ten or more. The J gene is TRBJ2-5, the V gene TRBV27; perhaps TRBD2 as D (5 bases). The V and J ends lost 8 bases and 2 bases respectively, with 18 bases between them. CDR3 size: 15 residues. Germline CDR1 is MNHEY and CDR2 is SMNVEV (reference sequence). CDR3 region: CASRLRGTRQETQYF. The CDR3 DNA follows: TGTGCCAGCCGGCTCCGGGGAACTCGTCAAGAGACCCAGTACTTC.

The CDR3 loop reads CASSSGTGYMNTEAFF. CDR3 DNA sequence: TGTGCCAGCAGCTCTGGGACGGGCTACATGAACACTGAAGCTTTCTTT. The chain is built from TRBV11-2 and TRBJ1-1; perhaps TRBD1 as D (5 bases). Looked up from germline, CDR1 is SGHAT and CDR2 is FQNNGV. V lost 4 bases, J lost 0 bases, and 15 bases lay in between. The CDR3 totals 16 residues.

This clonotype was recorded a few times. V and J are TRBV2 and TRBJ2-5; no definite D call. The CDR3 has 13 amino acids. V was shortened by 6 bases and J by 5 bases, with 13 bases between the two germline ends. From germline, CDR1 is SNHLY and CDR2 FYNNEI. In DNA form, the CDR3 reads TGTGCCAGCAGCTTCGGACCCAGCGAGACCCAGTACTTC. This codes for CASSFGPSETQYF.

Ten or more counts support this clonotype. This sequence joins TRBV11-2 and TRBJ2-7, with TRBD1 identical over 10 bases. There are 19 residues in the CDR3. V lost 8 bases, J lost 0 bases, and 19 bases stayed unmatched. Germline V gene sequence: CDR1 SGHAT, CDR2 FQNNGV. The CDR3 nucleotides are TGTGCCAGCCTAGGGGATGCCGGGACAGGGGACGTCAGCTCCTACGAGCAGTACTTC. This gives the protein CASLGDAGTGDVSSYEQYF.

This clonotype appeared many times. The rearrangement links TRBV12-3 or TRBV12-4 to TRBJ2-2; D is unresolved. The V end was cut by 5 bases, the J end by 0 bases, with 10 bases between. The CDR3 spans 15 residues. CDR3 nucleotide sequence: TGTGCCAGCAGTCGCTTTTCTCCGAACACCGGGGAGCTGTTTTTT. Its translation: CASSRFSPNTGELFF.

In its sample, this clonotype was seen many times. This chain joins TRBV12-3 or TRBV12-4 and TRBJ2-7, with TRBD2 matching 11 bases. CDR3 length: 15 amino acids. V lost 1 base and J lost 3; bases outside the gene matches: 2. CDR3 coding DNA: TGTGCCAGCAGTTTAGTGGGGACTAGCGGCTACGAGCAGTACTTC. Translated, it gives CASSLVGTSGYEQYF.

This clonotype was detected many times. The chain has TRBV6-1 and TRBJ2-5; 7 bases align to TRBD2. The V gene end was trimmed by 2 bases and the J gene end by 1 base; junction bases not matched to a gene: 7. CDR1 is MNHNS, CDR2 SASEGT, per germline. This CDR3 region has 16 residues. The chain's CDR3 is CASSEPAGTFQETQYF. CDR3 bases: TGTGCCAGCAGTGAACCAGCGGGGACCTTCCAAGAGACCCAGTACTTC.

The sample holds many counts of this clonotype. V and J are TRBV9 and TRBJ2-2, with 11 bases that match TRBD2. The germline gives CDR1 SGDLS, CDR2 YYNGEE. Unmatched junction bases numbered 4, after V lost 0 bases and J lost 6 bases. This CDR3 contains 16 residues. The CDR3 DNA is TGTGCCAGCAGCGTAGATCCTAGCGGGGGGCCCGGGGAGCTGTTTTTT. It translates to CASSVDPSGGPGELFF.

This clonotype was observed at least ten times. The CDR3 DNA is TGTGCCAGCAGCTTAAATCTAAGGGAGCAGTACTTC. Its protein is CASSLNLREQYF. This chain joins TRBV13 and TRBJ2-7; no clear D. With 2 bases removed from V and 7 bases from J, the gap between germline ends came to 9 bases. Germline lookup yields CDR1 PRHDT and CDR2 FYEKMQ (reference sequence). The length of the CDR3 is 12 residues. The full variable domain, with the rest looked up from reference TRBV13 and TRBJ2-7, is AAGVIQSPRHLIKEKRETATLKCYPIPRHDTVYWYQQGPGQDPQFLISFYEKMQSDKGSIPDRFSAQQFSDYHSELNMSSLELGDSALYFCASSLNLREQYFGPGTRLTVT.

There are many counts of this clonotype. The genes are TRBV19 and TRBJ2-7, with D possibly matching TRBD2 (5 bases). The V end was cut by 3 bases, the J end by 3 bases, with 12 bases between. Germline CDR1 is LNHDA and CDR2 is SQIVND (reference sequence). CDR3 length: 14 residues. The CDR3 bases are TGTGCCAGTAGTATGCGGGCGAGAGACTACGAGCAGTACTTC. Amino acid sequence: CASSMRARDYEQYF.

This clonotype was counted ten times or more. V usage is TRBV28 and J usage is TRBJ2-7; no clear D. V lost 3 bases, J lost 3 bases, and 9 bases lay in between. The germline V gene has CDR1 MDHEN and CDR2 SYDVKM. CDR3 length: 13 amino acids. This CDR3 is CASSLGWGYEQYF. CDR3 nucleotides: TGTGCCAGCAGTTTGGGTTGGGGCTACGAGCAGTACTTC.